This T cell receptor beta chain was recovered during a study of blood T cell repertoires in COVID-19 (dated by TCRdb to the early 2020s). Background for the entire study: Collaborator samples came from the United States, Italy and Spain and covered acute and convalescent phases of COVID-19. The dataset comprised deeply sampled blood TCRbeta repertoires from subjects exposed to, actively infected with, or recovered from COVID-19. Nearly every sample came with metadata listing a de-identified subject ID, COVID-19 status, age in years and sex. Samples came from the ongoing ImmuneRACE study (first 160 participants) plus 1,254 subjects from 6 global collaborators. The prospective study material was composed of cDNA or gDNA derived from T cells, B-cell-depleted T cells, or PBMCs. A freely available public database, intended as a resource for researchers studying the immune response to SARS-CoV-2, is where the repertoires were released. Where available, HLA class I and class II types were obtained from metadata supplied by the sample provider rather than from assay-based typing. Findings and caveats that apply to the study as a whole: How much clinical and demographic metadata was included differed by source and by participant, and the metadata was provided uncurated.

This clone was recorded only once. It lacks a known antigen. Base qualities are not recorded, but no much larger clone differs from it by a single base. Collaborating institutions collected whole blood in K2EDTA tubes following their own protocols. For TCRbeta analysis, collaborator samples were shipped as frozen whole blood, as isolated PBMCs, or as DNA extracted from either sample type. TCRbeta CDR3 regions were amplified from genomic DNA by means of the immunoSEQ Assay, a bias-controlled multiplex PCR. As for the authors' bioinformatics: Nucleated cell counts per sample were estimated from amplification of reference gene primers within the assay. To quantify the absolute abundance of each unique TCRbeta CDR3 rearrangement, sequence reads were collapsed and filtered. For each sample, productive Simpson clonality was calculated as the square root of Simpson's diversity index across productive rearrangements. The clones in this table, taken by TCRdb from immuneACCESS, are in-frame only. Not every clone is retained; where verified, under half of the shortfall comes from an unresolved V gene, and the cause of the rest is unknown. That table supplies the V and J calls and clone size; D and trimming were determined from the DNA. The sample table records around 230,000 clones; around four fifths of these occur just once. Of the sample, approximately 7.4% falls within the top ten clones.

CDR1 and CDR2, per the germline V gene (reference sequence), are LGHDT and YNNKEL. The CDR3 sequence holds 13 residues, the cysteine and phenylalanine included. Only the CDR3 DNA is retained, 39 bases long and in frame from the first base. A distance of 10 bases separates the germline ends of V and J, which lose 5 bases and 4 bases respectively. The chain is encoded by TRBV3-1 (or the pseudogene TRBV3-2) joined to TRBJ2-3, with no confidently assigned D gene. The sample taken for sequencing was peripheral blood. The sequence was obtained from a woman in her forties or fifties with acute or convalescent COVID-19. The CDR3 reads CASSSTKADTQYF. The DNA sequence reads TGTGCCAGCAGCAGCACTAAAGCAGATACGCAGTATTTT.